The 26 T cell receptor beta chains below all came from one sample that was sequenced in a study of blood T cell repertoires in COVID-19. Repertoires were generated with immunoSEQ multiplex PCR, while TCRdb's copy carries only in-frame clones and drops some. The table lists a few hundred thousand clones, 80% to 85% of them singletons. Sequenced: peripheral blood. These receptors were collected from a man younger than 40 with active or convalescent COVID-19.

CDR3 nucleotides: TGTGCCAGCAGCTTGGAGCCAGGGGGTGGGTCCCAGCATTTT. Protein sequence: CASSLEPGGGSQHF. This rearrangement joins TRBV5-5 to TRBJ1-5; 7 nucleotides align to TRBD1. With V trimmed by 0 bases and J by 11 bases, 8 bases remained unmatched. CDR1 is SGHKS and CDR2 is YYEKEE in the germline V gene (reference sequence). This CDR3 spans 14 amino acids.

This chain joins TRBV28 and TRBJ1-2, with a tentative D call TRBD1 (5 bases). The CDR3 extends over 15 amino acids. The germline V gene has CDR1 MDHEN and CDR2 SYDVKM. Trimming shortened V by 6 bases and J by 6 bases, and 20 bases separated the two germline ends. The CDR3 bases are TGTGCCAGCAGCCAAATCGGGACTTCTCCTCATGGCTACACCTTC. It specifies CASSQIGTSPHGYTF.

The genes are TRBV18 and TRBJ1-1, with D unclear. Trimming took 0 bases from V and 1 from J, leaving 6 bases between them. The CDR3 has 14 amino acids. CDR1 KGHSH and CDR2 LQKENI come from the germline V gene. Here the CDR3 DNA reads TGTGCCAGCTCACCACCGCCAGGGAACACTGAAGCTTTCTTT. Translation gives CASSPPPGNTEAFF.

This clone was picked up one time. The same CDR3 can be traced to other DNA sequences in this sample. The V call is TRBV2, the J call TRBJ2-7; a weak D match, TRBD1 (5 bases). V lost 2 bases and J lost 2, with 10 bases in between. Germline assignment: CDR1 SNHLY and CDR2 FYNNEI. This CDR3 comprises 14 residues. CDR3 in DNA: TGTGCCAGCAGTGAACAGGGTGAAGCCTACGAGCAGTACTTC. It translates to CASSEQGEAYEQYF. Looking up the rest from reference TRBV2 and TRBJ2-7 gives the full variable domain: EPEVTQTPSHQVTQMGQEVILRCVPISNHLYFYWYRQILGQKVEFLVSFYNNEISEKSEIFDDQFSVERPDGSNFTLKIRSTKLEDSAMYFCASSEQGEAYEQYFGPGTRLTVT.

The V call is TRBV20-1, the J call TRBJ2-7; D possibly corresponds to TRBD1 (6 bases). Per the germline V gene, CDR1 is DFQATT and CDR2 is SNEGSKA (reference sequence). Trimming took off 3 bases at V and 6 bases at J, with 9 bases between the two ends. The CDR3 is made up of 11 amino acids. CDR3 nucleotides: TGCAGTGCTAGCGGGACATTCGAGCAGTACTTC. It codes for CSASGTFEQYF.

This chain links TRBV6-5 with TRBJ2-5; tentative D call: TRBD1 (5 bases). Between the trimmed V and J ends, which lost 2 bases and 5 bases, there was a span of 12 bases. The CDR3 length is 14 residues. CDR1 is MNHEY and CDR2 is SVGAGI in the germline V gene. The CDR3 DNA sequence: TGTGCCAGCAGTTACGGGGCAGTGAGTGAGACCCAGTACTTC. Its translation is CASSYGAVSETQYF.

V and J are TRBV18 and TRBJ1-2, with 7 bases that match TRBD1. The germline V gene has CDR1 KGHSH and CDR2 LQKENI. With 3 bases clipped from V and 7 bases from J, the junction kept 14 bases outside the gene matches. CDR3 length equals 16 residues. The CDR3: CASSPPVTGPALGYTF. The CDR3 nucleotides read TGTGCCAGCTCACCTCCTGTGACAGGGCCAGCCCTTGGCTACACCTTC.

The sample holds one count of this clone. The chain is built from TRBV2 and TRBJ1-6; D remains unclear. CDR3 length: 12 amino acids. V lost 7 bases and J lost 5, with 6 bases in between. Germline V gene lookup returns CDR1 SNHLY and CDR2 FYNNEI. CDR3 region: CASTGDNSPLHF. The CDR3 nucleotides are TGTGCCAGCACCGGGGATAATTCACCCCTCCACTTT.

This chain links TRBV3-1 (or the pseudogene TRBV3-2) with TRBJ2-7, with TRBD2 as a possible D gene (6 bases). CDR3 length equals 15 residues. The germline CDR1 and CDR2 sequences are LGHDT and YNNKEL (reference sequence). Trimming cost V 2 bases and J 4 bases, with 15 bases left between them. CDR3: CASSQKGDLLYEQYF. The CDR3 DNA sequence: TGTGCCAGCAGCCAAAAAGGGGACTTGTTATACGAGCAGTACTTC.

This clone occurred once. The gene calls are TRBV7-2 and TRBJ1-2, with 9 positions matching TRBD1. Germline CDR1 SGHTA, CDR2 FQGNSA. The CDR3 sequence is 13 residues long. Trimming cost V 5 bases and J 6 bases; bases outside gene matches: 4. The CDR3 DNA reads TGTGCCAGCAGCGCCGGGACAGGGAATGGCTACACCTTC. Amino acids: CASSAGTGNGYTF.

This chain links TRBV2 with TRBJ1-1, with D possibly matching TRBD1 (5 bases). Germline V lookup: CDR1 SNHLY, CDR2 FYNNEI. The CDR3 loop spans 16 amino acids. With 7 bases removed from V and 1 base from J, the gap between germline ends came to 19 bases. CDR3 DNA sequence: TGTGCCAGCAATCGAGCCTGGACACCTGAGAACACTGAAGCTTTCTTT. Amino acid sequence: CASNRAWTPENTEAFF. Complete variable domain (other parts from reference TRBV2 and TRBJ1-1): EPEVTQTPSHQVTQMGQEVILRCVPISNHLYFYWYRQILGQKVEFLVSFYNNEISEKSEIFDDQFSVERPDGSNFTLKIRSTKLEDSAMYFCASNRAWTPENTEAFFGQGTRLTVV.

The chain joins TRBV4-3 to TRBJ2-1, with 10 positions matching TRBD2. Germline V gene data show CDR1 as LGHNA and CDR2 as YSLEER. V shed 1 base, J shed 7 bases, and the junction held 7 bases outside the gene matches. The CDR3 extends over 16 amino acids. The CDR3 DNA sequence: TGCGCCAGCAGCCAAGCTAGCGGGAGCCCCTCTAATGAGCAGTTCTTC. This encodes CASSQASGSPSNEQFF.

The rearrangement links TRBV10-3 to TRBJ2-7; D is unresolved. The CDR3 extends over 13 amino acids. The V gene's germline CDR1 is ENHRY and CDR2 SYGVKD. V was cut by 10 bases and J by 0 bases, with 13 bases left in between. The chain's CDR3 is CATRGEASYEQYF. The CDR3 DNA reads as TGTGCCACGAGAGGTGAGGCCTCCTACGAGCAGTACTTC.

This clone was observed a single time. The chain uses TRBV28 and TRBJ1-1; D is unclear. In germline, CDR1 is MDHEN, CDR2 SYDVKM. V was cut by 2 bases and J by 8 bases, with 15 bases left in between. The CDR3 is 14 amino acids. CDR3 nucleotide sequence: TGTGCCAGCAGTTTAGAGGGAGGTAAGAGGGAAGCTTTCTTT. Its protein product is CASSLEGGKREAFF.

This clone was seen more than once but under ten times. The rearrangement uses TRBV19 and TRBJ2-2, with 7 bases aligning to TRBD1. The J segment lost 4 bases and the V segment lost 3 bases, leaving 2 bases of the junction unmatched. Germline V gene sequence: CDR1 LNHDA, CDR2 SQIVND (reference sequence). This CDR3 is 14 amino acids long. The CDR3 coding sequence is TGTGCCAGTAGTATGGGACAGCTCACCGGGGAGCTGTTTTTT. Residues: CASSMGQLTGELFF. Complete variable domain (other parts from reference TRBV19 and TRBJ2-2): DGGITQSPKYLFRKEGQNVTLSCEQNLNHDAMYWYRQDPGQGLRLIYYSQIVNDFQKGDIAEGYSVSREKKESFPLTVTSAQKNPTAFYLCASSMGQLTGELFFGEGSRLTVL.

The V and J genes are TRBV11-2 and TRBJ1-1, with no clear D. Trimming took 3 bases from V and 3 from J, leaving 8 bases between them. The CDR3 spans 13 residues. The germline CDR1 and CDR2 sequences are SGHAT and FQNNGV. CDR3 loop: CASSFTEDTEAFF. The DNA for the CDR3 is TGTGCCAGCAGCTTCACGGAGGACACTGAAGCTTTCTTT.

The DNA of the CDR3 is TGTGCCAGGGGTAGGACATACATTCAGTACTTC. This translates into CARGRTYIQYF. This chain links TRBV21-1 with TRBJ2-4; the table's D call, TRBD1, has no DNA check behind it. TRBV21-1 is noted as a pseudogene. This CDR3 region has 11 residues.

The rearrangement uses TRBV24-1 and TRBJ2-1; no definite D call. Germline assignment: CDR1 KGHDR and CDR2 SFDVKD. Trimming cost V 5 bases and J 4 bases, with 8 bases left between them. The CDR3 sequence is 13 residues long. CDR3 residues: CATSGRAYNEQFF. DNA for the CDR3: TGTGCCACCAGTGGGAGAGCGTACAATGAGCAGTTCTTC.

The chain links TRBV24-1 to TRBJ1-3; D ambiguous. CDR1 is KGHDR and CDR2 is SFDVKD in the germline V gene. The CDR3 spans 11 residues. V was clipped by 9 bases and J by 1 base, with 3 bases between them. The chain's CDR3 is CATSSGNTIYF. DNA for the CDR3: TGTGCCACCTCGTCTGGAAACACCATATATTTT.

This clone showed up just a few times. This chain connects TRBV27 to TRBJ2-7, with unresolved D. The V and J ends lost 5 bases and 0 bases respectively, with 11 bases between them. CDR3 length: 14 amino acids. Germline assignment: CDR1 MNHEY and CDR2 SMNVEV (reference sequence). CDR3 nucleotide sequence: TGTGCCAGCAGTCCTGCGTCTAGCTCCTACGAGCAGTACTTC. This codes for CASSPASSSYEQYF.

J is TRBJ2-7 and V is TRBV5-1, with a tentative D call TRBD1 (5 bases). Germline V gene lookup returns CDR1 SGHRS and CDR2 YFSETQ. The germline V and J ends were trimmed by 0 bases and 3 bases, with 10 bases remaining between them. This CDR3 is built from 14 residues. The CDR3 is CASSLDGADYEQYF. In DNA, the CDR3 is TGCGCCAGCAGCTTGGATGGGGCGGACTACGAGCAGTACTTC.

This clone appeared a few times. The CDR3 nucleotides are TGTGCCAGTAGTATAGTGGCCAGGGCTACTGAAGCTTTCTTT. It codes for CASSIVARATEAFF. The rearrangement uses TRBV19 and TRBJ1-1; D is possibly TRBD1 (5 bases). V shed 1 base and J shed 5 bases, with 11 bases lying between them. The CDR3 is 14 amino acids. The germline V gene has CDR1 LNHDA and CDR2 SQIVND (reference sequence).

This clone was seen just once. V usage is TRBV24-1 and J usage is TRBJ2-5, with 10 bases identical to TRBD2. CDR1 KGHDR and CDR2 SFDVKD come from the germline V gene. V was pared by 1 base and J by 4 bases, with 5 bases of the junction left unmatched. This CDR3 has 16 residues. For the CDR3, the DNA is TGTGCCACCAGTGATTTTCAGCGGGAGGGCCGAGAGACCCAGTACTTC. This encodes CATSDFQREGRETQYF.

Here the CDR3 DNA reads TGTGCCACCAGCAGAGATGGGACTAGCACAGATACGCAGTATTTT. Its protein is CATSRDGTSTDTQYF. The rearrangement joins TRBV15 to TRBJ2-3; perhaps TRBD2 as D (6 bases). The V and J ends lost 0 bases and 0 bases respectively, with 7 bases between them. The CDR3 loop spans 15 amino acids. CDR1 is LNHNV and CDR2 is YYDKDF in the germline V gene (reference sequence).

This chain connects TRBV13 to TRBJ2-7; TRBD2 might be the D (6 bases). The V gene lost 2 bases and the J gene lost 6 bases, with 14 bases spanning the gap. Looked up from germline, CDR1 is PRHDT and CDR2 is FYEKMQ (reference sequence). CDR3 length: 14 amino acids. CDR3 protein: CASSLRAPGGEQYF. Here the CDR3 DNA reads TGTGCCAGCAGCTTAAGAGCCCCCGGGGGCGAGCAGTACTTC.

The chain uses TRBV14 and TRBJ2-1, with D perhaps TRBD1 (6 bases). Trimming left V 4 bases short and J 5 bases short, with 9 bases between. CDR1 SGHDN and CDR2 FVKESK come from the germline V gene. The length of the CDR3 is 13 residues. Here the CDR3 DNA reads TGTGCCAGCAGCCCTCAGGGGAACAATGAGCAGTTCTTC. Its protein product is CASSPQGNNEQFF.